Presented here are 28 T cell receptor beta chains from one specimen sequenced in a study of cytomegalovirus exposure and HLA in healthy donors. With 60 Vbeta and 13 Jbeta primers, the PCR was carried out. Produced via immunoSEQ multiplex PCR; TCRdb's table is partial and in-frame only. The sample consists of about 120,000 clones, under 85% of them appearing once. Sequencing used PBMCs. These receptors came from a young man in good health and CMV-seropositive.

This sequence joins TRBV7-8 and TRBJ2-1, with 7 bases aligning to TRBD1. Per germline, CDR1 SGHVS and CDR2 FQNEAQ. This CDR3 spans 16 amino acids. Trimming removed 5 bases from V and 3 bases from J; junction bases left unmatched: 10. The CDR3 bases are TGTGCCAGCAGCAACCCGACAGGGATAAGCTACAATGAGCAGTTCTTC. It is translated as CASSNPTGISYNEQFF.

J is TRBJ1-6 and V is TRBV7-8; D is perhaps TRBD1 (6 bases). Trimming removed 5 bases from V and 0 bases from J, with 17 bases in between. CDR3 length equals 18 residues. Looked up from germline, CDR1 is SGHVS and CDR2 is FQNEAQ. DNA for the CDR3: TGTGCCAGCAGCCCCGACAGGTCTCCTAGCTCCTATAATTCACCCCTCCACTTT. Protein: CASSPDRSPSSYNSPLHF.

The gene calls are TRBV6-5 and TRBJ1-1; the D is unclear. There are 15 residues in the CDR3. V was clipped by 2 bases and J by 1 base, with 11 bases between them. Looked up from germline, CDR1 is MNHEY and CDR2 is SVGAGI. The CDR3 coding sequence is TGTGCCAGCAGTTACGTCGGGAGCTGGAACACTGAAGCTTTCTTT. As protein: CASSYVGSWNTEAFF.

CDR3 DNA sequence: TGCGCCAGCAGCCAAGAAGTTTATGGCCGGACAGGGAGGAATGAGCAGTTCTTC. Amino acid sequence: CASSQEVYGRTGRNEQFF. The V call is TRBV4-1, the J call TRBJ2-1; TRBD1 aligns across 8 bases. V gave up 0 bases and J gave up 7 bases; unmatched junction bases: 14. CDR3 size: 18 residues. The V gene's germline CDR1 is MGHRA and CDR2 YSYEKL.

The rearrangement uses TRBV5-4 and TRBJ2-5; maybe TRBD2 (8 bases). The CDR3 sequence is 16 residues long. The germline V and J ends were trimmed by 0 bases and 5 bases, with 17 bases remaining between them. From germline, CDR1 is SGHNT and CDR2 YYREEE (reference sequence). The CDR3 loop is CASSLAPGGGAETQYF. The CDR3 nucleotides are TGTGCCAGCAGCTTGGCCCCGGGAGGGGGCGCGGAGACCCAGTACTTC.

V gene TRBV7-9 combines with J gene TRBJ1-2; tentative D call: TRBD1 (5 bases). Germline loops: CDR1 SEHNR, CDR2 FQNEAQ (reference sequence). The CDR3 has 13 amino acids. V gave up 6 bases and J gave up 5 bases, with 13 bases separating them. DNA for the CDR3: TGTGCCAGCAGTTCGACAGAGAGATATGGCTACACCTTC. It codes for CASSSTERYGYTF.

As to this clone: One end of the junction varies from germline; a read error may be responsible. The CDR3 here is CSSRRTNEKLFF. The DNA of the CDR3 is TGTTCCAGCAGACGGACTAATGAAAAACTGTTTTTT. The chain joins TRBV7-9 to TRBJ1-4, with D hard to call. Looked up from germline, CDR1 is SEHNR and CDR2 is FQNEAQ (reference sequence). This CDR3 has 12 residues.

V gene TRBV27 combines with J gene TRBJ2-7, with a tentative D call TRBD1 (6 bases). The V and J ends lost 7 bases and 2 bases respectively, with 12 bases between them. The CDR3 consists of 13 residues. Germline lookup yields CDR1 MNHEY and CDR2 SMNVEV (reference sequence). CDR3 sequence reads: CASNGGVAYEQYF. CDR3 bases: TGTGCCAGCAATGGGGGCGTAGCCTACGAGCAGTACTTC.

This clone was found once. The junction departs from germline at one end; a sequencing error may be responsible. The chain combines TRBV27 with TRBJ2-6; D might be TRBD2 (6 bases). Germline CDR1 is MNHEY and CDR2 is SMNVEV (reference sequence). This CDR3 has 16 amino acids. Here the CDR3 reads CASSLGWGTGANGLTF. CDR3 in DNA: TGTGCCAGCAGCTTAGGATGGGGGACTGGGGCCAACGGCCTGACTTTC.

V usage is TRBV30 and J usage is TRBJ2-5, with D unclear. The V gene lost 8 bases and the J gene lost 1 base, with 11 bases spanning the gap. The CDR3 has 12 residues. Germline V gene sequence: CDR1 GTSNPN, CDR2 SVGIG (reference sequence). The CDR3 region is CAQRRLQETQYF. Written as DNA, the CDR3 is TGTGCCCAACGTAGACTCCAAGAGACCCAGTACTTC.

The V call is TRBV7-2, the J call TRBJ2-5, with 7 bases fitting TRBD2. Germline V gene sequence: CDR1 SGHTA, CDR2 FQGNSA. J gave up 5 bases and V 1 base, and 13 bases lay outside the gene matches. The CDR3 sequence is 17 residues long. The CDR3 DNA is TGTGCCAGCAGCTTAGGCTGGCGGGGGATCACGGGGGAGACCCAGTACTTC. Protein: CASSLGWRGITGETQYF. Full variable domain (rest looked up from reference TRBV7-2 and TRBJ2-5): GAGVSQSPSNKVTEKGKDVELRCDPISGHTALYWYRQSLGQGLEFLIYFQGNSAPDKSGLPSDRFSAERTGGSVSTLTIQRTQQEDSAVYLCASSLGWRGITGETQYFGPGTRLLVL.

This chain uses TRBV29-1 with TRBJ1-3; D remains unclear. Trimming removed 6 bases from V and 4 bases from J, with 22 bases in between. CDR1 and CDR2 from the germline V gene are SQVTM and ANQGSEA. The CDR3 runs to 16 residues. The CDR3 DNA reads TGCAGCGTCGCCTCAACAGCGGCGGCTAGAGGAAACACCATATATTTT. Its translation: CSVASTAAARGNTIYF.

V gene TRBV5-8 combines with J gene TRBJ1-3, with D perhaps TRBD1 (5 bases). Looked up from germline, CDR1 is SGHTS and CDR2 is YDEGEE. The CDR3 runs 16 residues. The ends were cut back, 1 base at V and 1 base at J, with 12 bases in the middle. CDR3 amino acids: CASSLSGQGSGNTIYF. The CDR3 DNA follows: TGTGCCAGCAGCTTGTCAGGGCAAGGGTCTGGAAACACCATATATTTT.

The chain employs TRBV12-5 and TRBJ1-3; D gene ambiguous. The CDR3 is made up of 17 amino acids. Germline V gene lookup returns CDR1 LGHNT and CDR2 FRNRAP. V lost 4 bases, J lost 0 bases, and 16 bases lay in between. As DNA, the CDR3 is TGTGCTAGTGGTTCTCTGGGGAGGACCATCTCTGGAAACACCATATATTTT. It is translated as CASGSLGRTISGNTIYF. The full variable domain, its missing parts supplied by reference TRBV12-5 and TRBJ1-3, is DARVTQTPRHKVTEMGQEVTMRCQPILGHNTVFWYRQTMMQGLELLAYFRNRAPLDDSGMPKDRFSAEMPDATLATLKIQPSEPRDSAVYFCASGSLGRTISGNTIYFGEGSWLTVV.

This clone has more than one count but fewer than ten. J is TRBJ1-1 and V is TRBV27, with 9 bases matching TRBD1. V shed 5 bases, J shed 3 bases, and the junction held 16 bases outside the gene matches. The germline gives CDR1 MNHEY, CDR2 SMNVEV (reference sequence). This CDR3 comprises 18 residues. CDR3 DNA: TGTGCCAGCAGTCAACCCTTAGGGACAGGGACCCTTTACACTGAAGCTTTCTTT. It translates to CASSQPLGTGTLYTEAFF.

This clone was detected a few times. The chain carries TRBV19 and TRBJ1-1; unclear D gene. V was shortened by 6 bases and J by 1 base, with 18 bases between the two germline ends. Germline V gene data show CDR1 as LNHDA and CDR2 as SQIVND (reference sequence). The CDR3 spans 16 residues. The DNA for the CDR3 is TGTGCCAGTAGACTAGTGCAAACACAGCCGAACACTGAAGCTTTCTTT. The encoded protein is CASRLVQTQPNTEAFF.

The V gene is TRBV7-6, the J gene TRBJ2-3; D may be TRBD2 (6 bases). V was trimmed by 2 bases and J by 2 bases, leaving 17 bases between them. CDR3 length: 17 residues. Germline-derived CDR1 and CDR2 are SGHVS and FNYEAQ. CDR3 nucleotides: TGTGCCAGCAGCTTAATCGATTCGGCGGGACTCACAGATACGCAGTATTTT. Translation gives CASSLIDSAGLTDTQYF.

The chain has TRBV6-1 and TRBJ1-5, with D possibly being TRBD1 (5 bases). CDR1 and CDR2 from the germline V gene are MNHNS and SASEGT. This CDR3 is built from 12 residues. Trimming removed 10 bases from V and 5 bases from J, with 12 bases in between. The CDR3 region has the DNA TGTGCCACTTGGGGGAGGGATCAGCCCCAGCATTTT. It is translated as CATWGRDQPQHF.

CDR3 nucleotides: TGTGCCAGCAGTGAAGCGGCAGGGCGCGACAATGAGCAGTTCTTC. It specifies CASSEAAGRDNEQFF. The chain employs TRBV2 and TRBJ2-1; perhaps TRBD1 as D (5 bases). Deletions cut 0 bases from V and 5 bases from J, with 11 bases between. The CDR3 loop spans 15 amino acids. CDR1 and CDR2 (germline): SNHLY, FYNNEI.

This clone was seen a handful of times. The chain joins TRBV15 to TRBJ2-7, with 12 bases lining up with TRBD1. J lost 6 bases, V lost 0 bases, and 3 bases had no gene match. CDR3 size: 15 residues. Germline loops: CDR1 LNHNV, CDR2 YYDKDF (reference sequence). In DNA, the CDR3 is TGTGCCACCAGCAGAGACGGGACAGGGGGCCGCGAGCAGTACTTC. As protein: CATSRDGTGGREQYF.

The V gene is TRBV7-3, the J gene TRBJ2-3, with 8 bases aligning to TRBD2. Germline lookup yields CDR1 SGHTA and CDR2 FQGTGA. Trimming removed 1 base from V and 2 bases from J; junction bases left unmatched: 11. The CDR3 loop spans 18 amino acids. The CDR3 nucleotides are TGTGCCAGCAGCTTAAAAACCTTCGGACTAGCCTCCACAGATACGCAGTATTTT. As protein: CASSLKTFGLASTDTQYF.

The chain has TRBV7-2 and TRBJ2-5; weak D call: TRBD2 (7 bases). The ends were cut back, 6 bases at V and 5 bases at J, with 25 bases in the middle. Germline assignment: CDR1 SGHTA and CDR2 FQGNSA. There are 17 residues in the CDR3. CDR3 protein: CASRIGTTDRLWETQYF. The CDR3 DNA reads TGTGCCAGCAGAATAGGGACTACAGACAGGTTGTGGGAGACCCAGTACTTC.

V gene TRBV5-1 combines with J gene TRBJ2-3; 14 nucleotides match TRBD2. Germline V gives CDR1 SGHRS, CDR2 YFSETQ. This CDR3 spans 15 amino acids. J lost 3 bases, V lost 3 bases, and 0 bases had no gene match. DNA for the CDR3: TGCGCCAGCAGCTGGACTAGCGGGAGGACAGATACGCAGTATTTT. Its translation is CASSWTSGRTDTQYF.

The chain joins TRBV5-1 to TRBJ2-1, with D possibly matching TRBD2 (5 bases). CDR1 and CDR2 (germline): SGHRS, YFSETQ. There are 14 residues in the CDR3. The V gene lost 4 bases and the J gene lost 6 bases, with 14 bases spanning the gap. The CDR3 DNA reads TGCGCCAGCAGCGAACGGGATCTTGGCAATGAGCAGTTCTTC. The encoded protein is CASSERDLGNEQFF.

The chain combines TRBV19 with TRBJ1-2; the D gene is possibly TRBD1 (5 bases). Looked up from germline, CDR1 is LNHDA and CDR2 is SQIVND (reference sequence). This CDR3 region has 13 residues. V dropped 3 bases and J dropped 6 bases, with 11 bases sitting between them. The CDR3 sequence: CASSMLGGDGYTF. The CDR3 DNA sequence: TGTGCCAGTAGTATGCTCGGGGGGGATGGCTACACCTTC.

The rearrangement uses TRBV28 and TRBJ1-1; 9 bases are a match to TRBD1. The CDR3 extends over 15 amino acids. V trimming: 5 bases; J trimming: 8 bases; junction bases outside the gene matches: 12. CDR1 and CDR2 from the germline V gene are MDHEN and SYDVKM. DNA of the CDR3: TGTGCCAGCAGTCGCCCGGGACAGGGCGTCCGAGAAGCTTTCTTT. This gives the protein CASSRPGQGVREAFF. Filled out from reference TRBV28 and TRBJ1-1, the complete variable domain reads DVKVTQSSRYLVKRTGEKVFLECVQDMDHENMFWYRQDPGLGLRLIYFSYDVKMKEKGDIPEGYSVSREKKERFSLILESASTNQTSMYLCASSRPGQGVREAFFGQGTRLTVV.

V gene TRBV6-1 combines with J gene TRBJ2-7; 8 bases fit TRBD1. Per the germline V gene, CDR1 is MNHNS and CDR2 is SASEGT. Trimming removed 6 bases from V and 0 bases from J; junction bases left unmatched: 4. The CDR3 sequence is 14 residues long. Here the CDR3 reads CASSATGASYEQYF. In DNA form, the CDR3 reads TGTGCCAGCAGCGCGACAGGGGCCTCCTACGAGCAGTACTTC.

Written as DNA, the CDR3 is TGTGCCACCAAACAGGAGATGAACACTGAAGCTTTCTTT. This translates into CATKQEMNTEAFF. The chain combines TRBV15 with TRBJ1-1; a weak D match, TRBD1 (5 bases). Trimming pared 7 bases from V and 0 bases from J, leaving 9 bases between. CDR3 length: 13 residues. Per germline, CDR1 LNHNV and CDR2 YYDKDF (reference sequence).